This TCR beta chain is drawn from a study of regulatory T cells in long-lasting Graves disease. About the study: Graves' patients with a new diagnosis had received antithyroid drugs under 3 months. The study, taken as a whole, reports: Only a small sample size was used, which may have cut accuracy. The study found lower TCR diversity in persistent Graves' patients than in newly diagnosed ones.

Sequencing libraries for TCR beta were prepared with iRepertoire HTBI primers and Arm-PCR of CDR3 regions. MiXCR, run by TCRdb on the multiplex PCR reads, gives a single entry per CDR3 protein. The data hold fewer than 350,000 distinct CDR3 sequences, with 15% to 20% observed a single time. Time point indicated: newly diagnosed GD, antithyroid drugs for less than 3 months. RNA from PBMCs was the source of the TCR library. Blood from the periphery, approximately 10 milliliters in all, was drawn into EDTA tubes. The sample holds many counts of this clonotype. Its antigen remains unknown. Sequenced here: peripheral blood mononuclear cells (PBMCs), sampled at new diagnosis, from a patient treated with antithyroid drugs. This clonotype was obtained from a female donor with Graves disease.

This CDR3 is CASSQWLRETQYF. CDR3 DNA: TGTGCCAGCAGCCAATGGTTGAGGGAGACCCAGTACTTC. The chain has TRBV14 and TRBJ2-5; D uncertain. Deletions cut 2 bases from V and 5 bases from J, with 9 bases between. The CDR3 has 13 amino acids. Germline CDR1 and CDR2: SGHDN and FVKESK.